The 24 T cell receptor beta chains below were found in one sample sequenced in a study of CD8 T cells in ankylosing spondylitis. MiXCR, run by TCRdb on the 5' RACE reads, gives a single entry per CDR3 protein. This sample has roughly 130,000 distinct CDR3 sequences, with roughly 6.6% found just once. The material sequenced was blood, either unsorted or a sorted T cell fraction (not recorded which). The origin of the receptors is a male donor with ankylosing spondylitis or in good health (not recorded which).

In this sample, this clonotype turned up many times. This sequence joins TRBV11-2 and TRBJ1-2, with 7 bases aligning to TRBD1. The V gene end was trimmed by 5 bases and the J gene end by 4 bases; junction bases not matched to a gene: 7. CDR3 size: 14 residues. The germline V gene has CDR1 SGHAT and CDR2 FQNNGV. The CDR3 DNA reads TGTGCCAGCAGCGCTGCGACAGGGAGCTATGGCTACACCTTC. Residues: CASSAATGSYGYTF.

The sample holds many counts of this clonotype. This chain connects TRBV12-3 or TRBV12-4 to TRBJ1-4, with 7 positions matching TRBD1. The length of the CDR3 is 18 residues. With V trimmed by 6 bases and J by 7 bases, 20 bases remained unmatched. CDR3 DNA: TGTGCCAGCAGCACCCGGGGACAGCGGAGGTTGTTGACTGAAAAACTGTTTTTT. It encodes CASSTRGQRRLLTEKLFF.

This clonotype was recorded at least ten times. The chain is built from TRBV5-1 and TRBJ2-3; a weak D match, TRBD2 (7 bases). Germline V CDR1 and CDR2: SGHRS, YFSETQ. V gave up 4 bases and J gave up 3 bases, with 15 bases separating them. The CDR3 spans 15 residues. The CDR3 DNA is TGCGCCAGCAGCCAAGGGGGGGCCGGTACAGATACGCAGTATTTT. Residues: CASSQGGAGTDTQYF. The full variable domain, its missing parts supplied by reference TRBV5-1 and TRBJ2-3, is KAGVTQTPRYLIKTRGQQVTLSCSPISGHRSVSWYQQTPGQGLQFLFEYFSETQRNKGNFPGRFSGRQFSNSRSEMNVSTLELGDSALYLCASSQGGAGTDTQYFGPGTRLTVL.

The sample holds many counts of this clonotype. The chain carries TRBV10-3 and TRBJ2-5, with D possibly TRBD1 on 5 matching bases. Per germline, CDR1 ENHRY and CDR2 SYGVKD. The CDR3 spans 11 residues. V lost 10 bases and J 3 bases, leaving 9 bases between the germline ends. DNA for the CDR3: TGTGCCACGGCGACAGAAGAGACCCAGTACTTC. It specifies CATATEETQYF.

This clonotype showed up many times. The V gene is TRBV20-1, the J gene TRBJ2-1; D is unresolved. Germline V gives CDR1 DFQATT, CDR2 SNEGSKA (reference sequence). The CDR3 runs to 14 residues. V lost 3 bases and J lost 2, with 11 bases in between. CDR3: CSARRLGPYNEQFF. CDR3 in DNA: TGCAGTGCTAGGAGGTTAGGTCCCTACAATGAGCAGTTCTTC.

This clonotype showed up many times. The chain has TRBV7-2 and TRBJ2-1; 9 positions match TRBD1. Germline lookup yields CDR1 SGHTA and CDR2 FQGNSA. The junction had 7 bases not matched to a gene; V was cut back by 5 bases and J by 8 bases. The CDR3 runs to 14 residues. CDR3 amino acids: CASSNRGRGDEQFF. In DNA, the CDR3 is TGTGCCAGCAGCAACAGGGGGCGCGGCGATGAGCAGTTCTTC.

This clonotype showed up many times. The chain has TRBV14 and TRBJ1-2; D gene unclear. Germline-derived CDR1 and CDR2 are SGHDN and FVKESK. Trimming pared 5 bases from V and 5 bases from J, leaving 12 bases between. CDR3 size: 13 residues. CDR3 sequence: CASSSVGRYGYTF. In DNA, the CDR3 is TGTGCCAGCAGCTCGGTGGGTCGGTATGGCTACACCTTC.

This clonotype was seen repeatedly, ten times or more. V gene TRBV6-5 combines with J gene TRBJ2-7; D possibly matches TRBD1 or TRBD2 (5 bases each). Trimming left V 3 bases short and J 8 bases short, with 11 bases between. CDR1 and CDR2 (germline): MNHEY, SVGAGI. This CDR3 has 12 amino acids. CDR3 sequence (DNA): TGTGCCAGCAGTTATAGAACGGGACAGCAGTACTTC. Translating gives CASSYRTGQQYF.

This clonotype was seen only a few times. This sequence joins TRBV4-1 and TRBJ1-2; maybe TRBD1 (5 bases). Deletions cut 1 base from V and 7 bases from J, with 34 bases between. The CDR3 extends over 21 amino acids. The germline CDR1 and CDR2 sequences are MGHRA and YSYEKL. The CDR3 bases are TGCGCCAGCAGCCAAGTTCAGGGAAGAGGAAAAAAAGTTGCTACGGAAGGTGGCTACACCTTC. This sequence encodes CASSQVQGRGKKVATEGGYTF.

Many counts were recorded for this clonotype. The rearrangement links TRBV2 to TRBJ2-2, with 12 bases matching TRBD2. This CDR3 is built from 18 residues. Germline V gives CDR1 SNHLY, CDR2 FYNNEI. V trimming: 7 bases; J trimming: 7 bases; junction bases outside the gene matches: 16. The CDR3 region is CASNTGSTSGGPGGELFF. For the CDR3, the DNA is TGTGCCAGCAACACCGGCTCTACTAGCGGGGGGCCCGGCGGGGAGCTGTTTTTT.

A remark on this clonotype: A single base separates this from a much larger clone, so it may be a read error. This CDR3 reads CATCRGNQGPGNTIYF. The CDR3 region has the DNA TGTGCCACCTGCAGAGGCAATCAGGGCCCTGGAAACACCATATATTTT. The chain combines TRBV15 with TRBJ1-3; perhaps TRBD1 as D (5 bases). The CDR3 is made up of 16 amino acids. Germline CDR1 LNHNV, CDR2 YYDKDF (reference sequence).

This clonotype has a count of ten or more. The chain is built from TRBV4-1 and TRBJ2-5; D is unclear. Trimming shortened V by 0 bases and J by 4 bases, and 18 bases separated the two germline ends. The CDR3 spans 17 residues. CDR1 and CDR2 from the germline V gene are MGHRA and YSYEKL. The CDR3 nucleotides read TGCGCCAGCAGCCAAGATCTCGTCCCACCGCCCGGAGAGACCCAGTACTTC. Translating it yields CASSQDLVPPPGETQYF.

The table lists this clonotype with a few counts. This chain joins TRBV5-1 and TRBJ2-2, with 7 bases fitting TRBD1. CDR1 and CDR2 (germline): SGHRS, YFSETQ. Losses at the gene ends were 2 bases for V and 5 bases for J; bases not matched to a gene: 12. This CDR3 comprises 17 residues. The CDR3 loop is CASSFPAGTEGTGELFF. As DNA, the CDR3 is TGCGCCAGCAGCTTCCCAGCCGGGACAGAGGGAACCGGGGAGCTGTTTTTT.

This clonotype was counted many times. V gene TRBV9 combines with J gene TRBJ2-3; D may be TRBD2 (6 bases). The CDR3 spans 16 residues. Trimming shortened V by 0 bases and J by 2 bases, and 13 bases separated the two germline ends. Germline CDR1 SGDLS, CDR2 YYNGEE. The CDR3 region has the DNA TGTGCCAGCAGCGTAGGACTAGGGGATCTCACAGATACGCAGTATTTT. Amino acid sequence: CASSVGLGDLTDTQYF. The full variable domain, its missing parts supplied by reference TRBV9 and TRBJ2-3, is DSGVTQTPKHLITATGQRVTLRCSPRSGDLSVYWYQQSLDQGLQFLIQYYNGEERAKGNILERFSAQQFPDLHSELNLSSLELGDSALYFCASSVGLGDLTDTQYFGPGTRLTVL.

This clonotype was seen repeatedly, ten times or more. The V gene is TRBV19, the J gene TRBJ2-7, with D possibly being TRBD2 (6 bases). CDR3 length equals 15 residues. Germline V CDR1 and CDR2: LNHDA, SQIVND (reference sequence). V was clipped by 2 bases and J by 0 bases, with 11 bases between them. In DNA, the CDR3 is TGTGCCAGTAGTATATGGTCCGGGAGCTCCTACGAGCAGTACTTC. Protein product: CASSIWSGSSYEQYF.

There are many counts of this clonotype. J is TRBJ1-2 and V is TRBV10-3; 8 bases agree with TRBD1. Germline loops: CDR1 ENHRY, CDR2 SYGVKD. Trimming at V came to 6 bases and at J to 5 bases, leaving 5 bases not matched to a gene. This CDR3 region has 13 residues. DNA of the CDR3: TGTGCCATCAGCCAGGGGGCAGGGTATGGCTACACCTTC. Translated, it gives CAISQGAGYGYTF.

This clonotype has a count of ten or more. The V gene is TRBV10-3, the J gene TRBJ1-5; no clear D gene. The CDR3 sequence is 12 residues long. CDR1 ENHRY and CDR2 SYGVKD come from the germline V gene. Between the trimmed V and J ends, which lost 4 bases and 2 bases, there was a span of 3 bases. The CDR3 loop reads CAISGGNQPQHF. For the CDR3, the DNA is TGTGCCATCAGTGGCGGCAATCAGCCCCAGCATTTT.

This clonotype has ten or more counts. V and J are TRBV12-3 or TRBV12-4 and TRBJ1-1; D is undetermined. The CDR3 runs to 13 residues. Trimming stripped 3 bases from V and 4 bases from J, with 9 bases between. This CDR3 reads CASSFGEGTEAFF. The CDR3 DNA reads as TGTGCCAGCAGTTTTGGGGAAGGCACTGAAGCTTTCTTT.

The rearrangement joins TRBV18 to TRBJ2-7, with D perhaps matching TRBD1 (5 bases). Trimming stripped 1 base from V and 4 bases from J, with 11 bases between. The CDR3 has 14 amino acids. From germline, CDR1 is KGHSH and CDR2 LQKENI. DNA for the CDR3: TGTGCCAGCTCACCACAGGGGCTTCGGTACGAGCAGTACTTC. As protein: CASSPQGLRYEQYF.

There are many counts of this clonotype. V usage is TRBV5-1 and J usage is TRBJ1-1, with 9 bases fitting TRBD1. The germline V gene encodes CDR1 SGHRS and CDR2 YFSETQ. CDR3 size: 14 residues. After removal of 4 bases from V and 4 bases from J, the junction contained 5 bases not matched to a gene. In DNA, the CDR3 is TGCGCCAGCAGCCCCTGGGACAGGGCCACTGAAGCTTTCTTT. It yields the protein CASSPWDRATEAFF.

This clonotype was seen repeatedly, ten times or more. V gene TRBV11-2 combines with J gene TRBJ1-1, with TRBD1 as a possible D gene (5 bases). Per the germline V gene, CDR1 is SGHAT and CDR2 is FQNNGV. This CDR3 has 13 amino acids. V shed 8 bases and J shed 1 base, with 11 bases lying between them. The CDR3 here is CASQGLANTEAFF. Written as DNA, the CDR3 is TGTGCCAGCCAGGGACTAGCGAACACTGAAGCTTTCTTT.

This clonotype was observed many times. The chain employs TRBV30 and TRBJ2-7; 12 bases fit TRBD1. Trimming took 4 bases from V and 5 from J; bases not matched to a gene: 6. Germline V gene data show CDR1 as GTSNPN and CDR2 as SVGIG (reference sequence). This CDR3 spans 14 amino acids. The CDR3 sequence: CAWNRGQGANEQYF. The CDR3 DNA sequence: TGTGCCTGGAATCGGGGACAGGGGGCAAACGAGCAGTACTTC.

This clonotype showed up many times. The chain is built from TRBV5-1 and TRBJ2-7; D not resolved. The V end was cut by 7 bases, the J end by 3 bases, with 17 bases between. This CDR3 comprises 14 residues. CDR1 SGHRS and CDR2 YFSETQ come from the germline V gene. CDR3 protein: CASATPGVLYEQYF. The CDR3 nucleotides are TGCGCCAGCGCCACCCCCGGAGTTCTCTACGAGCAGTACTTC.

This clonotype was seen at least ten times. The J gene is TRBJ2-1, the V gene TRBV10-3, with TRBD2 identical over 8 bases. Germline V gene data show CDR1 as ENHRY and CDR2 as SYGVKD. This CDR3 region has 16 residues. The trim removed 4 bases at V and 4 bases at J, leaving 9 bases unmatched. The CDR3 loop reads CAISVPGSGTYNEQFF. In DNA, the CDR3 is TGTGCCATCAGTGTACCGGGTAGCGGGACTTACAATGAGCAGTTCTTC.